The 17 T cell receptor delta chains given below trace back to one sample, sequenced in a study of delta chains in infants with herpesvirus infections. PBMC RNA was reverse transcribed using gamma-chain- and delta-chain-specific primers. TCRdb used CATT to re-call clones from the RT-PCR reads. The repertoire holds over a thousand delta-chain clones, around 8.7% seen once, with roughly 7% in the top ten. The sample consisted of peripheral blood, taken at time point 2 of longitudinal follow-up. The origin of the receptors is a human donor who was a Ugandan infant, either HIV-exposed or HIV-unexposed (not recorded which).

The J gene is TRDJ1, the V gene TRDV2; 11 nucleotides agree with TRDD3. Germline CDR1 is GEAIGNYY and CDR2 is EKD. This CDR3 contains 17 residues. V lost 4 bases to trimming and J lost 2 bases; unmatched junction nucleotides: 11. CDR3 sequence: CACEPLGDTSSTDKLIF. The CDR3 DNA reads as TGTGCCTGTGAACCCCTGGGGGATACTTCTAGTACCGATAAACTCATCTTT.

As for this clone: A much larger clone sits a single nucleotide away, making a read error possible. The CDR3 DNA is TGTGCCTGTGACGCCTGGGGGACCGATAAACTCATCTTT. It translates to CACDAWGTDKLIF. This chain links TRDV2 with TRDJ1; 7 nucleotides align to TRDD3. TCRdb is silent on the J gene; assignment here came from matching the DNA to germline. There are 13 residues in the CDR3. The J segment lost 2 bases and the V segment lost 3 bases, leaving 2 bases of the junction unmatched. The V gene's germline CDR1 is GEAIGNYY and CDR2 EKD.

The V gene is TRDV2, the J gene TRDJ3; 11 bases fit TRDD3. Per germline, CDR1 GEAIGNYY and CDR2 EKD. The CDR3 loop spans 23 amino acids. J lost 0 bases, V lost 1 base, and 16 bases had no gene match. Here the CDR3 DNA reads TGTGCCTGTGACACTGTTTACTGGGGGATAAACCGAACTGGCTCCTGGGACACCCGACAGATGTTTTTC. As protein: CACDTVYWGINRTGSWDTRQMFF.

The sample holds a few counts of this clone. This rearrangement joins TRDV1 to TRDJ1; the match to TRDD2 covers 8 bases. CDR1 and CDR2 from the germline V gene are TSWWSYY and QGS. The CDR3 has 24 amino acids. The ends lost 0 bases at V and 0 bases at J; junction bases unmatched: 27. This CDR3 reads CALGELDPSSYDQVLAAYTDKLIF. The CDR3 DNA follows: TGTGCTCTTGGGGAACTCGACCCTTCTTCCTACGATCAGGTACTGGCAGCGTACACCGATAAACTCATCTTT.

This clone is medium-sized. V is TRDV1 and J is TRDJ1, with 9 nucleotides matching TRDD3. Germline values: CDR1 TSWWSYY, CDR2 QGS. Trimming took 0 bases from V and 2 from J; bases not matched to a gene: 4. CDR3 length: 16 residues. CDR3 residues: CALGELDLGDTDKLIF. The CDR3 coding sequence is TGTGCTCTTGGGGAACTAGATCTGGGGGATACCGATAAACTCATCTTT.

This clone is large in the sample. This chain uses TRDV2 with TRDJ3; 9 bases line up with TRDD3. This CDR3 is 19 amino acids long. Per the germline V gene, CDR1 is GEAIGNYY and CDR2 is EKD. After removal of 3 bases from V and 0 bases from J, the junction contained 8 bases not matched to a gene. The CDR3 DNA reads TGTGCCTGTGACGCGTACTGGGGGACCAGCTCCTGGGACACCCGACAGATGTTTTTC. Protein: CACDAYWGTSSWDTRQMFF.

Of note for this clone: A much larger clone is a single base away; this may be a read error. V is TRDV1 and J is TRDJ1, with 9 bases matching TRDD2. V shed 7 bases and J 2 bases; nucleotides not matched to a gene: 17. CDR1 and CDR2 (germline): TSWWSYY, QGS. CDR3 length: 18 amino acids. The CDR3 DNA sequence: TGTGCTCTTGAGGGGACCTTCCTACCGATTCGCGGAACCGATAAACTCATCTTT. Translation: CALEGTFLPIRGTDKLIF.

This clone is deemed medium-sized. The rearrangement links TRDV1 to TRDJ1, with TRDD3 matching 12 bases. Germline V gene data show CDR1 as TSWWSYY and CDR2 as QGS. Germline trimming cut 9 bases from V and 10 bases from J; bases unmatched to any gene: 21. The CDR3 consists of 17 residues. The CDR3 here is CALKGVLLLGDTLRLIF. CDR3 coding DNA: TGTGCTCTGAAAGGGGTCCTTCTTCTGGGGGATACGCTCAGACTCATCTTT.

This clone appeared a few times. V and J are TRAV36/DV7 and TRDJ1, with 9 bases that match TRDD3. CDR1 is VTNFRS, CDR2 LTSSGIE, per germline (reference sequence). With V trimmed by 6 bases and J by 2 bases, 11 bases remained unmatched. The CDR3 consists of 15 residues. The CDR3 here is CAAPYGGYRTDKLIF. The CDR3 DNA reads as TGTGCTGCCCCCTACGGGGGATACCGGACCGATAAACTCATCTTT.

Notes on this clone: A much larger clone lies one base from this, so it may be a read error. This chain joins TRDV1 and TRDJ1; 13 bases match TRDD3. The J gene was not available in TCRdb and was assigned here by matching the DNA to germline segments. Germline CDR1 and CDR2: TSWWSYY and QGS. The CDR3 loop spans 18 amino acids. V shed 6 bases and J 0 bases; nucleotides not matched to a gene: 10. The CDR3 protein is CALGGHWGIRPHTDKLIF. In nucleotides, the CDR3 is TGTGCTCTTGGCGGCCACTGGGGGATACGCCCCCACACCGATAAACTCATCTTT.

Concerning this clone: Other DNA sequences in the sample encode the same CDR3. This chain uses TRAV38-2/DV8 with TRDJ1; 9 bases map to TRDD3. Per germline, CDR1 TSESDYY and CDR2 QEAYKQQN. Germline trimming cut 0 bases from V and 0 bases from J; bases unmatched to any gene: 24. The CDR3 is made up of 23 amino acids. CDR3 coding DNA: TGTGCTTATAGGAGCGCGTTAAGTGGTAGTGGGGGATATAGGAGGTCGTACACCGATAAACTCATCTTT. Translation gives CAYRSALSGSGGYRRSYTDKLIF.

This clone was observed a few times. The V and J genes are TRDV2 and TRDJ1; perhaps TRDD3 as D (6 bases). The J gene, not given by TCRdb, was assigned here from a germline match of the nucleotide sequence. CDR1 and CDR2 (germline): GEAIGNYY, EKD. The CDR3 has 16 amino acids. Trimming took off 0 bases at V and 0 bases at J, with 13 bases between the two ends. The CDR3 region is CACDTFTLGYTDKLIF. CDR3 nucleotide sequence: TGTGCCTGTGACACCTTCACCCTGGGGTACACCGATAAACTCATCTTT.

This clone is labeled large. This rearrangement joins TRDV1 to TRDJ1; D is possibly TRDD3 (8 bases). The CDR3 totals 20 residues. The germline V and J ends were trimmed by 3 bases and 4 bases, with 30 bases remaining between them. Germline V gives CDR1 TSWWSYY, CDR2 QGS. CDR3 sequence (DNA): TGTGCTCTTGGGGACTCCTATTCCTACAGACGGGGGGGATATTACGATAAACTCATCTTT. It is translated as CALGDSYSYRRGGYYDKLIF.

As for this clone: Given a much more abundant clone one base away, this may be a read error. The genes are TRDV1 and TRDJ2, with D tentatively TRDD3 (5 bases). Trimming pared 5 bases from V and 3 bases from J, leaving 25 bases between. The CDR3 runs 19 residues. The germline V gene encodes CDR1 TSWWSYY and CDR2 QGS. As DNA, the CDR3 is TGTGCTCTTGGGCGTTGGGGCTACAGAGTACTAGACCTGACAGCACAACTCTTCTTT. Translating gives CALGRWGYRVLDLTAQLFF.

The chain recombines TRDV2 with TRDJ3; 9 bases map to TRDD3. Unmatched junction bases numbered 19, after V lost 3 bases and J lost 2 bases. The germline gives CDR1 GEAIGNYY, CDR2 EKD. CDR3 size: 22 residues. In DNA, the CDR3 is TGTGCCTGTGACCCCGTGAGGTTGGTGGGGGATATCAAGGCCTGGGACACCCGACAGATGTTTTTC. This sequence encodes CACDPVRLVGDIKAWDTRQMFF.

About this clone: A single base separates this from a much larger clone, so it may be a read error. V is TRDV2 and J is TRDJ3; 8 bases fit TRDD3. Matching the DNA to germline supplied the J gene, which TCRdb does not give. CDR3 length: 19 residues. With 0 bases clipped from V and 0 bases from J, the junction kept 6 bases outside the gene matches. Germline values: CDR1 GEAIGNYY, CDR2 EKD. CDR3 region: CACDTVLGGSSWDTRQMFF. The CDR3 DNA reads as TGTGCCTGTGACACCGTACTGGGGGGTAGCTCCTGGGACACCCGACAGATGTTTTTC.

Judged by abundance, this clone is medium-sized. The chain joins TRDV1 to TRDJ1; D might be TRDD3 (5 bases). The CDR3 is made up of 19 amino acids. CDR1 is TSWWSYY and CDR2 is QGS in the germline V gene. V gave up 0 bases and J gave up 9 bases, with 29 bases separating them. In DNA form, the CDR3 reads TGTGCTCTTGGGGAACTAGTGGCATCCCCCGTTAAGAAAGATGGGGAACTCATCTTT. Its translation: CALGELVASPVKKDGELIF.